This is a list of T cell receptor beta chains from one sample in a study of monozygotic twins with inflammatory bowel disease. TCRdb reprocessed the 5' RACE reads, with one entry per CDR3 protein and no DNA. The sample has around 450,000 distinct CDR3 sequences. Sequenced sample: blood. The receptor source for this set is a human donor with ulcerative colitis or Crohn's disease, or a healthy co-twin of an affected twin (not recorded which). Both conserved end residues are part of each CDR3.

v_gene	j_gene	CDR3aa
TRBV7-2	TRBJ1-2	CASSQEGAGAHGYTF
TRBV4-2	TRBJ2-1	CASSQERLAGLNEQFF
TRBV10-3	TRBJ2-7	CASTPGQGAYEQYF
TRBV11-3	TRBJ1-6	CASSLDANSPLHF
TRBV20-1	TRBJ2-1	CSASGGTSEQFF
TRBV18	TRBJ2-1	CASSRWEGGYNEQFF
TRBV6-1	TRBJ2-3	CASSTPASGVDTQYF
TRBV12-3/TRBV12-4	TRBJ2-1	CASSLWTSGKTYEQFF
TRBV29-1	TRBJ2-4	CSVGDPGAIQYF
TRBV13	TRBJ2-7	CASSLFLAGQSYEQYF
TRBV4-1	TRBJ2-5	CASSQELGGYYQRETQYF
TRBV5-1	TRBJ2-2	CASSALRGQLSSGELFF
TRBV29-1	TRBJ1-2	CSVVPDDREDYGYTF
TRBV7-6	TRBJ2-2	CASSPGTFNTGELFF
TRBV7-2	TRBJ2-2	CASSAQGRATGELFF
TRBV6-2/TRBV6-3	TRBJ2-1	CASSWGLTEEFF
TRBV7-6	TRBJ1-6	CASSLLNREINSPLHF
TRBV20-1	TRBJ1-2	CSASENYGYTF
TRBV30	TRBJ1-5	CAWSSPPGQNQPQHF
TRBV3-1	TRBJ2-1	CASSQEGAPNEQFF
TRBV6-5	TRBJ1-2	CASSYSTRAEGYTF
TRBV10-3	TRBJ1-2	CAISDQLVNYGYTF
TRBV27	TRBJ1-2	CASSRSGGGFYGYTF
TRBV5-1	TRBJ2-1	CASSGTGSYNEQFF
TRBV20-1	TRBJ1-2	CSAPAQGARDGYTF
TRBV29-1	TRBJ2-2	CSVVAGDFTGELFF
TRBV25-1	TRBJ2-7	CASSGTVTYEQHF
TRBV6-1	TRBJ2-3	CASKGTPDTQYF
TRBV29-1	TRBJ2-1	CSVEAGKWEQFF
TRBV12-3/TRBV12-4	TRBJ1-5	CASSTRTGYSNQPQHF
TRBV14	TRBJ2-1	CASSIDRGRNLNNEQFF
TRBV15	TRBJ1-1	CATTGFEDTEAFF
TRBV10-3	TRBJ1-1	CAIRRAGGGNTEAFF
TRBV20-1	TRBJ1-1	CSARDWTGMNTEAFF
TRBV27	TRBJ2-3	CASRRTGGLTDTQYF
TRBV21-1	TRBJ2-7	CARTRGTGDEQYF
TRBV19	TRBJ2-7	CASSPELSVYEQYF
TRBV10-3	TRBJ2-2	CAISELEGELFF
TRBV20-1	TRBJ1-2	CSAPPQGGYGYTF
TRBV27	TRBJ2-3	CASSPTPRTDTQYF
TRBV19	TRBJ1-2	CASSMAGEPYGYTF
TRBV15	TRBJ2-1	CAASTPWGEQFF